These 15 T cell receptor beta chains were all obtained from the same sample, sequenced in a study of early T cells in non-severe SARS-CoV-2 infection. Each CDR3 protein is one row after TCRdb ran MiXCR on the 5' RACE reads. Altogether 100,000 or so distinct CDR3 sequences are present, roughly 15% being singletons, with the ten largest covering around 4.9%. The sample in question was whole blood, obtained at baseline. The receptors shown here come from an adult who was a healthcare worker with PCR-confirmed SARS-CoV-2 infection or an uninfected control (not recorded which).

The chain joins TRBV15 to TRBJ2-5; D is ambiguous. From germline, CDR1 is LNHNV and CDR2 YYDKDF (reference sequence). This CDR3 has 14 residues. Trimming took off 0 bases at V and 5 bases at J, with 10 bases between the two ends. The CDR3 loop is CATSRDPVVETQYF. CDR3 DNA sequence: TGTGCCACCAGCAGAGATCCGGTGGTGGAGACCCAGTACTTC.

This clonotype was found a few times. The V gene is TRBV4-1, the J gene TRBJ2-1, with 8 bases fitting TRBD2. Germline loops: CDR1 MGHRA, CDR2 YSYEKL. Trimming at V came to 1 base and at J to 7 bases, leaving 3 bases not matched to a gene. This CDR3 comprises 14 residues. The CDR3 DNA is TGCGCCAGCAGCCAAGTCGGGAGGGGTAATGAGCAGTTCTTC. The encoded protein is CASSQVGRGNEQFF.

In its sample, this clonotype was seen once. J is TRBJ1-1 and V is TRBV7-7, with 10 bases identical to TRBD1. CDR1 and CDR2 (germline): SSHAT, FNYEAQ (reference sequence). The V segment lost 5 bases and the J segment 0 bases; nucleotides outside the gene matches: 6. The CDR3 runs to 16 residues. CDR3 DNA: TGTGCCAGCAGCACGCGGGACAGGGGAATGAACACTGAAGCTTTCTTT. Translation: CASSTRDRGMNTEAFF.

In its sample, this clonotype was seen a few times. V and J are TRBV4-3 and TRBJ2-7; TRBD2 matches 10 bases. Germline CDR1 is LGHNA and CDR2 is YSLEER. There are 14 residues in the CDR3. V shed 9 bases, J shed 0 bases, and the junction held 5 bases outside the gene matches. CDR3 in DNA: TGCGCCAGGTGGACTAGCGGCAGCTCCTACGAGCAGTACTTC. It translates to CARWTSGSSYEQYF.

This clonotype was detected a few times. The chain has TRBV2 and TRBJ2-2; D assignment may be TRBD1 or TRBD2 (5 bases each). V shed 10 bases and J shed 4 bases, with 19 bases lying between them. The germline CDR1 and CDR2 sequences are SNHLY and FYNNEI. There are 15 residues in the CDR3. CDR3 protein: CATKGPSFGTGELFF. The CDR3 coding sequence is TGTGCCACGAAGGGGCCTAGCTTCGGCACCGGGGAGCTGTTTTTT.

The chain is built from TRBV5-1 and TRBJ2-2; TRBD2 aligns across 11 bases. Germline assignment: CDR1 SGHRS and CDR2 YFSETQ. V shed 4 bases and J 2 bases; nucleotides not matched to a gene: 4. The CDR3 contains 16 residues. CDR3 amino acids: CASSNRLAGNTGELFF. CDR3 coding DNA: TGCGCCAGCAGCAATAGACTAGCGGGAAACACCGGGGAGCTGTTTTTT.

This clonotype was detected only a few times. The rearrangement links TRBV7-6 to TRBJ2-7, with 9 bases aligning to TRBD1. Germline trimming cut 5 bases from V and 1 base from J; bases unmatched to any gene: 6. Germline loops: CDR1 SGHVS, CDR2 FNYEAQ. This CDR3 region has 15 residues. Here the CDR3 DNA reads TGTGCCAGCAGCAGTGGGACAGGGCGATCCTACGAGCAGTACTTC. Translated, it gives CASSSGTGRSYEQYF. Supplemented by reference TRBV7-6 and TRBJ2-7, the full variable domain reads GAGVSQSPRYKVTKRGQDVALRCDPISGHVSLYWYRQALGQGPEFLTYFNYEAQQDKSGLPNDRFSAERPEGSISTLTIQRTEQRDSAMYRCASSSGTGRSYEQYFGPGTRLTVT.

This clonotype occurred a few times. This sequence joins TRBV27 and TRBJ2-7, with D possibly matching TRBD1 (6 bases). The V end was cut by 3 bases, the J end by 5 bases, with 14 bases between. This CDR3 spans 14 amino acids. Per the germline V gene, CDR1 is MNHEY and CDR2 is SMNVEV (reference sequence). The CDR3 reads CASSLAQGSDEQYF. In nucleotides, the CDR3 is TGTGCCAGCAGTTTGGCCCAGGGGAGCGACGAGCAGTACTTC.

The chain joins TRBV12-3 or TRBV12-4 to TRBJ2-5; 7 bases fit TRBD2. The CDR3 spans 14 residues. V lost 3 bases and J lost 3; bases outside the gene matches: 4. CDR3 residues: CASSFATSKETQYF. In nucleotides, the CDR3 is TGTGCCAGCAGTTTCGCGACTAGCAAAGAGACCCAGTACTTC.

The J gene is TRBJ2-7, the V gene TRBV11-2; 9 bases agree with TRBD2. Germline lookup yields CDR1 SGHAT and CDR2 FQNNGV. The CDR3 has 14 residues. V lost 4 bases to trimming and J lost 3 bases; unmatched junction nucleotides: 4. CDR3 region: CASSSISGSYEQYF. CDR3 DNA: TGTGCCAGCAGCTCGATTAGCGGGAGCTACGAGCAGTACTTC.

This clonotype was counted between two and nine times. V is TRBV7-2 and J is TRBJ2-5; 10 nucleotides line up with TRBD2. Germline-derived CDR1 and CDR2 are SGHTA and FQGNSA. The CDR3 has 16 amino acids. Losses at the gene ends were 5 bases for V and 7 bases for J; bases not matched to a gene: 13. This CDR3 reads CASSLTVAGGAGTQYF. In nucleotides, the CDR3 is TGTGCCAGCAGCCTCACGGTAGCGGGAGGAGCGGGGACCCAGTACTTC.

The rearrangement links TRBV28 to TRBJ2-5; a possible D gene is TRBD2 (5 bases). The CDR3 has 16 residues. V was clipped by 5 bases and J by 2 bases, with 18 bases between them. Germline CDR1 is MDHEN and CDR2 is SYDVKM. This CDR3 is CASSLSLSAPQETQYF. As DNA, the CDR3 is TGTGCCAGCAGTCTCTCCCTTAGCGCGCCTCAAGAGACCCAGTACTTC.

The J gene is TRBJ1-2, the V gene TRBV2; D is unresolved. This CDR3 has 13 residues. CDR1 and CDR2 (germline): SNHLY, FYNNEI. V was trimmed by 7 bases and J by 4 bases, leaving 13 bases between them. CDR3 sequence: CASNYVWGYGYTF. The CDR3 region has the DNA TGTGCCAGCAATTACGTATGGGGCTATGGCTACACCTTC.

This sequence joins TRBV6-2 or TRBV6-3 and TRBJ2-1; 9 bases fit TRBD2. CDR3 length: 15 residues. J was trimmed by 8 bases and V by 0 bases; bases with no gene match: 5. Germline assignment: CDR1 MNHEY and CDR2 SVGEGT. CDR3 coding DNA: TGTGCCAGCAGTTACTCCCGCGGGAGGGCCGATGAGCAGTTCTTC. This gives the protein CASSYSRGRADEQFF.

In this sample, this clonotype turned up a few times. The chain is built from TRBV30 and TRBJ2-7; no definite D call. Germline V lookup: CDR1 GTSNPN, CDR2 SVGIG (reference sequence). V lost 5 bases and J 0 bases, leaving 17 bases between the germline ends. The CDR3 has 15 residues. CDR3 amino acids: CAWASFSRHSYEQYF. The CDR3 DNA reads TGTGCCTGGGCCTCATTTTCAAGGCACTCCTACGAGCAGTACTTC.